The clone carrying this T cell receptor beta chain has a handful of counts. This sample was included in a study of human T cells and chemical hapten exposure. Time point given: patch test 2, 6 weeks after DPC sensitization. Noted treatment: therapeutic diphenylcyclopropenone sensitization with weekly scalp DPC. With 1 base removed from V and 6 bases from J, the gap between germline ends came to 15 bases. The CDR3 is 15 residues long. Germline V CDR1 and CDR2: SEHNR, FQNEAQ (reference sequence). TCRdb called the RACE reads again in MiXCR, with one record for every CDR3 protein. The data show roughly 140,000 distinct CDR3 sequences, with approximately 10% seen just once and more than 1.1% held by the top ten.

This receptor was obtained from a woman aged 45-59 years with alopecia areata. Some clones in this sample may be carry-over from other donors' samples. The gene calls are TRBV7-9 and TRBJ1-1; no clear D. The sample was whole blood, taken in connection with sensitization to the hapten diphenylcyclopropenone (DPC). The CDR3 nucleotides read TGTGCCAGCAGCTTAGGGGCCTCGGGAAAGGCTGAAGCTTTCTTT. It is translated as CASSLGASGKAEAFF.